The present TCR beta chain was sequenced within a study of cytomegalovirus exposure and HLA in healthy donors. Primers for the PCR totalled 60 Vbeta and 13 Jbeta. Sequencing used immunoSEQ multiplex PCR; TCRdb keeps in-frame clones, though not all of them. Here the sample spans about 140,000 clones, around 80% being singletons. This clone was recorded only once. V lost 0 bases, J lost 2 bases, and 4 bases stayed unmatched. Germline assignment: CDR1 MNHEY and CDR2 SVGAGI. The CDR3 is 15 amino acids. This TCR was sampled from a man aged 35 to 55 in good health and CMV-seronegative. J is TRBJ2-7 and V is TRBV6-5; 7 bases line up with TRBD1. Sequencing used PBMCs. The CDR3 spells CASSYSDRDPYEQYF. Written as DNA, the CDR3 is TGTGCCAGCAGTTACTCCGACAGGGATCCCTACGAGCAGTACTTC.